The 25 T cell receptor beta chains listed next were all sequenced from one sample in a study of shared T cell receptors in the human thymus. Some clones are missing from TCRdb's copy, which holds only in-frame ones; the method was immunoSEQ multiplex PCR. The sample has about 660,000 clones; around 87% are singletons. In addition, the sample was reused for a study of human thymus T cells.

Source material: thymocytes. Receptors originate from a boy less than two years old with a congenital heart defect.

The chain has TRBV4-3 and TRBJ2-1; D is perhaps TRBD2 (6 bases). The V gene's germline CDR1 is LGHNA and CDR2 YSLEER. V lost 4 bases and J lost 1, with 11 bases in between. The CDR3 loop spans 15 amino acids. CDR3 region: CASSPREDSYNEQFF. CDR3 sequence (DNA): TGCGCCAGCAGCCCCAGGGAGGATTCCTACAATGAGCAGTTCTTC.

The rearrangement links TRBV10-2 to TRBJ2-2; maybe TRBD2 (6 bases). Trimming left V 7 bases short and J 0 bases short, with 15 bases between. CDR3 size: 16 residues. Germline CDR1 WSHSY, CDR2 SAAADI. The CDR3 DNA is TGCGCCAGCAAAAATCGCGGGACGCCGAACACCGGGGAGCTGTTTTTT. This translates into CASKNRGTPNTGELFF.

The chain recombines TRBV29-1 with TRBJ1-1; D unresolved. Germline V gene sequence: CDR1 SQVTM, CDR2 ANQGSEA. This CDR3 spans 12 amino acids. Trimming removed 5 bases from V and 7 bases from J, with 14 bases in between. For the CDR3, the DNA is TGCAGCGTTTATGGCGGCGCAGATGAAGCTTTCTTT. Translating it yields CSVYGGADEAFF.

The chain links TRBV4-3 to TRBJ2-7; no reliable D call. The V gene's germline CDR1 is LGHNA and CDR2 YSLEER. The germline V and J ends were trimmed by 4 bases and 3 bases, with 13 bases remaining between them. The CDR3 sequence is 14 residues long. The CDR3 DNA is TGCGCCAGCAGCCCCCGTACAGCAAACTACGAGCAGTACTTC. This sequence encodes CASSPRTANYEQYF.

This clone was picked up one time. The J gene is TRBJ2-5, the V gene TRBV4-2; 9 bases match TRBD1. The ends lost 0 bases at V and 5 bases at J; junction bases unmatched: 7. This CDR3 contains 16 residues. Germline loops: CDR1 LGHNA, CDR2 YNFKEQ. CDR3 bases: TGTGCCAGCAGCCAAGATCGGGGACAGGGATTGGAGACCCAGTACTTC. Encoded protein: CASSQDRGQGLETQYF.

This clone was seen only once. The chain couples TRBV2 to TRBJ2-7; possible D gene TRBD2, 6 bases. CDR3 length: 15 amino acids. Per the germline V gene, CDR1 is SNHLY and CDR2 is FYNNEI. The germline V and J ends were trimmed by 6 bases and 5 bases, with 20 bases remaining between them. Here the CDR3 DNA reads TGTGCCAGCAGGAAGGGACTCCAGTTTTCTAACGAGCAGTACTTC. Protein product: CASRKGLQFSNEQYF.

This chain joins TRBV14 and TRBJ1-5, with 8 bases lining up with TRBD1. Germline V gene sequence: CDR1 SGHDN, CDR2 FVKESK. The CDR3 sequence is 16 residues long. Trimming cost V 1 base and J 6 bases; bases outside gene matches: 8. The CDR3 here is CASSQAWARGLQPQHF. CDR3 bases: TGTGCCAGCAGCCAAGCATGGGCCAGGGGGCTTCAGCCCCAGCATTTT.

This sequence joins TRBV11-2 and TRBJ2-6, with D perhaps TRBD1 (6 bases). The CDR3 contains 17 residues. Germline V gene data show CDR1 as SGHAT and CDR2 as FQNNGV. Trimming stripped 5 bases from V and 5 bases from J, with 19 bases between. CDR3 sequence reads: CASSPTPGTPWANVLTF. The CDR3 region has the DNA TGTGCCAGCAGCCCAACACCCGGGACACCTTGGGCCAACGTCCTGACTTTC.

The rearrangement uses TRBV9 and TRBJ2-7, with TRBD2 matching 7 bases. CDR1 and CDR2 from the germline V gene are SGDLS and YYNGEE. This CDR3 is 15 amino acids long. The V gene end was trimmed by 0 bases and the J gene end by 5 bases; junction bases not matched to a gene: 8. Here the CDR3 reads CASSVGGRAGHEQYF. CDR3 nucleotides: TGTGCCAGCAGCGTAGGTGGGAGGGCCGGCCACGAGCAGTACTTC.

This sequence joins TRBV7-2 and TRBJ1-3; 8 bases line up with TRBD1. There are 14 residues in the CDR3. Germline loops: CDR1 SGHTA, CDR2 FQGNSA. J was trimmed by 3 bases and V by 7 bases; bases with no gene match: 5. The CDR3 coding sequence is TGTGCCAGCATTCTAACAGGGGGTGGAAACACCATATATTTT. Encoded protein: CASILTGGGNTIYF.

The rearrangement joins TRBV9 to TRBJ1-4; possibly TRBD1 for D (5 bases). Germline loops: CDR1 SGDLS, CDR2 YYNGEE. V was shortened by 0 bases and J by 4 bases, with 7 bases between the two germline ends. This CDR3 is built from 14 residues. The CDR3 protein is CASSVGQGNEKLFF. The CDR3 DNA is TGTGCCAGCAGCGTAGGGCAGGGTAATGAAAAACTGTTTTTT.

The V and J genes are TRBV19 and TRBJ2-1; 7 bases map to TRBD2. V lost 3 bases to trimming and J lost 8 bases; unmatched junction nucleotides: 10. This CDR3 has 15 residues. The germline V gene has CDR1 LNHDA and CDR2 SQIVND (reference sequence). The CDR3 spells CASSIRLADGYEQFF. DNA of the CDR3: TGTGCCAGTAGTATCAGACTAGCTGACGGGTATGAGCAGTTCTTC.

The chain recombines TRBV28 with TRBJ2-7; D perhaps matches TRBD1 (6 bases). Germline V gives CDR1 MDHEN, CDR2 SYDVKM. The V end was cut by 7 bases, the J end by 3 bases, with 16 bases between. The CDR3 contains 14 residues. CDR3 DNA: TGTGCCAGCATTTCCCCGGGACACAGCTACGAGCAGTACTTC. It codes for CASISPGHSYEQYF.

V gene TRBV6-5 combines with J gene TRBJ2-1; TRBD2 agrees at 8 bases. Germline V gene sequence: CDR1 MNHEY, CDR2 SVGAGI. V lost 10 bases to trimming and J lost 13 bases; unmatched junction nucleotides: 12. The CDR3 length is 12 residues. This CDR3 is CATRRGDHGQFF. CDR3 coding DNA: TGTGCCACCAGGCGGGGGGACCATGGACAGTTCTTC.

This clone was seen a single time. The J gene is TRBJ2-3, the V gene TRBV7-2; 12 nucleotides line up with TRBD1. V lost 6 bases and J lost 5; bases outside the gene matches: 6. This CDR3 comprises 15 residues. In germline, CDR1 is SGHTA, CDR2 FQGNSA. In nucleotides, the CDR3 is TGTGCCAGCAGGTGGGGACAGGGGGCGAGAGATACGCAGTATTTT. This gives the protein CASRWGQGARDTQYF.

V and J are TRBV19 and TRBJ1-1; 7 bases align to TRBD1. Trimming at V came to 3 bases and at J to 6 bases, leaving 4 bases not matched to a gene. The germline CDR1 and CDR2 sequences are LNHDA and SQIVND (reference sequence). The CDR3 has 13 residues. Here the CDR3 DNA reads TGTGCCAGTAGTATTCCGGGACAGCCTGAAGCTTTCTTT. This gives the protein CASSIPGQPEAFF.

V usage is TRBV25-1 and J usage is TRBJ1-1, with 8 nucleotides matching TRBD1. With 8 bases clipped from V and 1 base from J, the junction kept 9 bases outside the gene matches. Per germline, CDR1 MGHDK and CDR2 SYGVNS. The CDR3 runs to 15 residues. CDR3 amino acids: CASQGQGGRNTEAFF. The CDR3 region has the DNA TGTGCCAGCCAAGGACAGGGAGGGAGGAACACTGAAGCTTTCTTT.

This chain uses TRBV19 with TRBJ1-5, with 8 bases lining up with TRBD1. Germline CDR1 and CDR2: LNHDA and SQIVND (reference sequence). The junction had 12 bases not matched to a gene; V was cut back by 5 bases and J by 0 bases. The CDR3 runs 18 residues. The CDR3 protein is CASSSTLDRVNSNQPQHF. In DNA, the CDR3 is TGTGCCAGTAGTTCAACCCTGGACAGGGTAAATAGCAATCAGCCCCAGCATTTT.

This clone was detected a few times. The chain carries TRBV11-2 and TRBJ2-5, with D possibly matching TRBD1 (6 bases). In germline, CDR1 is SGHAT, CDR2 FQNNGV. Trimming took off 4 bases at V and 4 bases at J, with 22 bases between the two ends. The CDR3 runs to 17 residues. CDR3 bases: TGTGCCAGCAGCTGGTCTGGCAAGGGACATTGGAGAGAGACCCAGTACTTC. It specifies CASSWSGKGHWRETQYF.

This rearrangement joins TRBV4-2 to TRBJ2-7; D may be TRBD2 (6 bases). Germline values: CDR1 LGHNA, CDR2 YNFKEQ. Deletions cut 1 base from V and 3 bases from J, with 10 bases between. CDR3 length: 14 residues. CDR3 region: CASSQVEGDYEQYF. For the CDR3, the DNA is TGTGCCAGCAGCCAAGTGGAGGGTGACTACGAGCAGTACTTC.

The chain recombines TRBV18 with TRBJ1-3; D ambiguous. The CDR3 contains 14 residues. CDR1 and CDR2 (germline): KGHSH, LQKENI. V was cut by 3 bases and J by 0 bases, with 6 bases left in between. The CDR3 sequence: CASSPDYSGNTIYF. The CDR3 coding sequence is TGTGCCAGCTCACCGGACTACTCTGGAAACACCATATATTTT.

The rearrangement links TRBV6-1 to TRBJ1-2; tentatively, D is TRBD1 (5 bases). Germline CDR1 MNHNS, CDR2 SASEGT. This CDR3 has 15 amino acids. V was pared by 6 bases and J by 7 bases, with 21 bases between. In DNA form, the CDR3 reads TGTGCCAGCAGGGAGAACGGGGACCCGGGGGTTGGCTACACCTTC. This sequence encodes CASRENGDPGVGYTF.

V gene TRBV28 combines with J gene TRBJ2-6; D call uncertain. V was pared by 4 bases and J by 0 bases, with 7 bases between. This CDR3 region has 15 residues. Germline CDR1 is MDHEN and CDR2 is SYDVKM. For the CDR3, the DNA is TGTGCCAGCAGTTCCCGTTCCTCTGGGGCCAACGTCCTGACTTTC. The encoded protein is CASSSRSSGANVLTF.

CDR3 in amino acids: CARDSAGEQFF. The CDR3 nucleotides are TGTGCCAGGGATAGCGCCGGTGAGCAGTTCTTC. The V call is TRBV6-5, the J call TRBJ2-1; the D gene is possibly TRBD2 (5 bases). Trimming removed 9 bases from V and 9 bases from J, with 12 bases in between. CDR1 and CDR2 (germline): MNHEY, SVGAGI. The CDR3 spans 11 residues.

V usage is TRBV7-6 and J usage is TRBJ2-6; possible D gene TRBD1, 6 bases. The CDR3 consists of 15 residues. Germline CDR1 is SGHVS and CDR2 is FNYEAQ. Trimming pared 1 base from V and 4 bases from J, leaving 8 bases between. CDR3 sequence reads: CASSLGGRGANVLTF. CDR3 DNA sequence: TGTGCCAGCAGCTTAGGGGGGCGGGGGGCCAACGTCCTGACTTTC.